The 30 T cell receptor beta chains in this list originate from one sample, sequenced in a study of shared clonotypes between healthy human individuals. Profiling relied on immunoSEQ multiplex PCR, and the TCRdb table lists in-frame clones only, not all of them. The sample comprises 2 million to 3 million clones, over 85% of which are singletons, and 0.36% rests with the top ten. What was sequenced was naive CD4+ T cells from PBMCs. This sample's subset: CD45RA+ positively selected. Receptor source: a man between 18 and 29 years old in good health. Some clones in this sample may be carry-over from other donors' samples.

CDR3 loop: CAISRGREEETQYF. CDR3 coding DNA: TGTGCCATCAGTCGGGGGAGGGAAGAAGAGACCCAGTACTTC. The rearrangement joins TRBV10-3 to TRBJ2-5, with 7 nucleotides matching TRBD2. From germline, CDR1 is ENHRY and CDR2 SYGVKD. The V segment lost 5 bases and the J segment 3 bases; nucleotides outside the gene matches: 6. The CDR3 consists of 14 residues.

The rearrangement links TRBV7-3 to TRBJ2-2; a weak D match, TRBD2 (5 bases). The V end lost 5 bases, the J end lost 7 bases, and 17 bases lay between the germline ends. From germline, CDR1 is SGHTA and CDR2 FQGTGA. The length of the CDR3 is 15 residues. The CDR3 DNA follows: TGTGCCAGCAGCGCGCGCCGTACTAGTGTCGGGGAGCTGTTTTTT. Amino acid sequence: CASSARRTSVGELFF.

This chain uses TRBV7-2 with TRBJ1-3; no firm D call. With 1 base removed from V and 0 bases from J, the gap between germline ends came to 16 bases. The length of the CDR3 is 18 residues. CDR1 is SGHTA and CDR2 is FQGNSA in the germline V gene. The CDR3: CASSLGRTSLYSGNTIYF. CDR3 DNA sequence: TGTGCCAGCAGCTTAGGGCGAACGAGTCTTTACTCTGGAAACACCATATATTTT. Full variable domain (outside the CDR3, taken from reference TRBV7-2 and TRBJ1-3): GAGVSQSPSNKVTEKGKDVELRCDPISGHTALYWYRQSLGQGLEFLIYFQGNSAPDKSGLPSDRFSAERTGGSVSTLTIQRTQQEDSAVYLCASSLGRTSLYSGNTIYFGEGSWLTVV.

The chain recombines TRBV11-2 with TRBJ2-5; TRBD1 aligns across 8 bases. The V gene's germline CDR1 is SGHAT and CDR2 FQNNGV. The CDR3 consists of 14 residues. V was pared by 3 bases and J by 7 bases, with 7 bases of the junction left unmatched. The CDR3 spells CASSFRDRSTTQYF. CDR3 nucleotides: TGTGCCAGCAGCTTCCGGGACAGGTCGACGACCCAGTACTTC.

This chain uses TRBV30 with TRBJ1-1; D is ambiguous. Trimming stripped 3 bases from V and 5 bases from J, with 7 bases between. Germline CDR1 and CDR2: GTSNPN and SVGIG (reference sequence). The CDR3 has 11 residues. The CDR3 sequence: CAWRERTEAFF. The DNA for the CDR3 is TGTGCCTGGAGGGAAAGAACTGAAGCTTTCTTT.

The chain has TRBV10-3 and TRBJ2-5, with D possibly matching TRBD2 (6 bases). Germline CDR1 is ENHRY and CDR2 is SYGVKD. The CDR3 length is 14 residues. Trimming took 3 bases from V and 5 from J, leaving 13 bases between them. CDR3 sequence: CAISDQAAGETQYF. The CDR3 coding sequence is TGTGCCATCAGTGATCAAGCTGCGGGGGAGACCCAGTACTTC.

V gene TRBV7-9 combines with J gene TRBJ2-7; TRBD1 aligns across 9 bases. V dropped 7 bases and J dropped 9; count of bases not matched to a gene: 16. In germline, CDR1 is SEHNR, CDR2 FQNEAQ (reference sequence). This CDR3 spans 15 amino acids. The CDR3 coding sequence is TGTGCCAGCACCATTTCCGGGACAGGGATGTCGGGGCAGTACTTC. Encoded protein: CASTISGTGMSGQYF.

CDR3 coding DNA: TGCGCCAGCAGCTCGGGACAGGGGGCTAGAGAGACCCAGTACTTC. It is translated as CASSSGQGARETQYF. The J gene is TRBJ2-5, the V gene TRBV5-1, with 12 bases aligning to TRBD1. This CDR3 spans 15 amino acids. The V gene's germline CDR1 is SGHRS and CDR2 YFSETQ. V trimming: 3 bases; J trimming: 4 bases; junction bases outside the gene matches: 4.

The rearrangement links TRBV29-1 to TRBJ1-2; possibly TRBD1 for D (5 bases). Germline V gene data show CDR1 as SQVTM and CDR2 as ANQGSEA. The CDR3 is 12 amino acids. V was shortened by 6 bases and J by 5 bases, with 13 bases between the two germline ends. In nucleotides, the CDR3 is TGCAGCGTCCTCCACGGGACTTATGGCTACACCTTC. It translates to CSVLHGTYGYTF.

The chain links TRBV28 to TRBJ1-5; maybe TRBD1 (5 bases). Trimming removed 6 bases from V and 0 bases from J, with 9 bases in between. The germline V gene has CDR1 MDHEN and CDR2 SYDVKM. The CDR3 covers 14 residues. The CDR3 region is CASRGTYSNQPQHF. CDR3 coding DNA: TGTGCCAGCAGAGGGACCTATAGCAATCAGCCCCAGCATTTT.

The V call is TRBV28, the J call TRBJ2-1; 7 bases are a match to TRBD2. Losses at the gene ends were 7 bases for V and 2 bases for J; bases not matched to a gene: 5. The CDR3 has 14 residues. The germline CDR1 and CDR2 sequences are MDHEN and SYDVKM. CDR3 sequence reads: CASMSGIAYNEQFF. CDR3 in DNA: TGTGCCAGCATGAGCGGGATCGCCTACAATGAGCAGTTCTTC.

The chain uses TRBV20-1 and TRBJ1-4, with unresolved D. The CDR3 length is 10 residues. CDR1 DFQATT and CDR2 SNEGSKA come from the germline V gene (reference sequence). Trimming pared 3 bases from V and 7 bases from J, leaving 3 bases between. The CDR3 DNA is TGCAGTGCTAGTCGTGAAAAACTGTTTTTT. It is translated as CSASREKLFF.

The chain employs TRBV20-1 and TRBJ2-7; D not certain. The germline V and J ends were trimmed by 5 bases and 7 bases, with 6 bases remaining between them. The V gene's germline CDR1 is DFQATT and CDR2 SNEGSKA (reference sequence). The CDR3 has 9 residues. CDR3 nucleotide sequence: TGCAGTGCTGGGGTGGAGCAGTACTTC. Its protein product is CSAGVEQYF.

The chain is built from TRBV4-1 and TRBJ2-1; D gene uncertain. The CDR3 length is 16 residues. The germline V and J ends were trimmed by 1 base and 5 bases, with 15 bases remaining between them. Looked up from germline, CDR1 is MGHRA and CDR2 is YSYEKL. The CDR3 region is CASSQATERRNNEQFF. CDR3 DNA: TGCGCCAGCAGCCAAGCAACGGAGCGTCGGAACAATGAGCAGTTCTTC.

The table lists this clone with a few counts. This rearrangement joins TRBV9 to TRBJ1-1; D perhaps matches TRBD1 (5 bases). From germline, CDR1 is SGDLS and CDR2 YYNGEE. V was trimmed by 0 bases and J by 12 bases, leaving 18 bases between them. CDR3 length: 14 amino acids. The CDR3 reads CASSVATAGSPTFF. CDR3 sequence (DNA): TGTGCCAGCAGCGTAGCTACGGCAGGGTCACCGACTTTCTTT.

V is TRBV14 and J is TRBJ2-7; 10 bases line up with TRBD2. Germline V CDR1 and CDR2: SGHDN, FVKESK. The CDR3 is 16 amino acids. V trimming: 4 bases; J trimming: 2 bases; junction bases outside the gene matches: 8. The CDR3 nucleotides read TGTGCCAGCAGCCGCCCCTTGAGCGGGAGGGCCTACGAGCAGTACTTC. This translates into CASSRPLSGRAYEQYF.

The chain carries TRBV2 and TRBJ2-2, with 7 bases lining up with TRBD1. Looked up from germline, CDR1 is SNHLY and CDR2 is FYNNEI. CDR3 size: 17 residues. With 7 bases clipped from V and 0 bases from J, the junction kept 11 bases outside the gene matches. CDR3 residues: CASTRSRGRANTGELFF. DNA of the CDR3: TGTGCCAGCACCAGAAGTAGGGGGCGCGCGAACACCGGGGAGCTGTTTTTT.

The chain combines TRBV14 with TRBJ1-2; no firm D call. Per germline, CDR1 SGHDN and CDR2 FVKESK. This CDR3 spans 14 amino acids. V lost 4 bases and J lost 8, with 17 bases in between. The CDR3 DNA reads as TGTGCCAGCAGCCCCCAAAGTCGGACCGGGGGCTACACCTTC. This translates into CASSPQSRTGGYTF.

V and J are TRBV6-6 and TRBJ2-1; TRBD1 might be the D (6 bases). The CDR3 loop spans 13 amino acids. Per germline, CDR1 MNHNY and CDR2 SVGAGI (reference sequence). CDR3 region: CACGTRAYNEQFF. CDR3 coding DNA: TGTGCATGTGGGACACGAGCCTACAATGAGCAGTTCTTC.

This clone has a handful of counts. This specimen includes other DNA sequences encoding the same CDR3. The chain uses TRBV29-1 and TRBJ1-1; D is uncertain. V shed 4 bases and J shed 2 bases, with 8 bases lying between them. Per germline, CDR1 SQVTM and CDR2 ANQGSEA. The CDR3 spans 12 residues. The CDR3 nucleotides read TGCAGCGTTGTACGGGTTAACACTGAAGCTTTCTTT. As protein: CSVVRVNTEAFF.

V usage is TRBV5-8 and J usage is TRBJ2-7, with D uncertain. CDR3 size: 13 residues. Per germline, CDR1 SGHTS and CDR2 YDEGEE. V shed 1 base and J shed 5 bases, with 10 bases lying between them. The CDR3 loop reads CASSLRVKDEQYF. The CDR3 nucleotides are TGTGCCAGCAGCTTGAGGGTAAAGGACGAGCAGTACTTC.

The CDR3 DNA reads as TGCGCCAGCAGCTTGGAGCAGCAACCCCTTTCCACTGAAGCTTTCTTT. It yields the protein CASSLEQQPLSTEAFF. This chain joins TRBV5-1 and TRBJ1-1; D gene uncertain. This CDR3 contains 16 residues. The germline V gene encodes CDR1 SGHRS and CDR2 YFSETQ. V lost 0 bases and J 4 bases, leaving 16 bases between the germline ends.

The chain carries TRBV7-2 and TRBJ1-1; D may be TRBD1 (5 bases). In germline, CDR1 is SGHTA, CDR2 FQGNSA. The CDR3 length is 13 residues. V lost 3 bases and J lost 4, with 9 bases in between. CDR3: CASSFERGTEAFF. The CDR3 DNA is TGTGCCAGCAGCTTCGAAAGGGGCACTGAAGCTTTCTTT.

The chain carries TRBV25-1 and TRBJ2-1; TRBD1 aligns across 10 bases. The CDR3 has 14 residues. With 6 bases clipped from V and 4 bases from J, the junction kept 3 bases outside the gene matches. From germline, CDR1 is MGHDK and CDR2 SYGVNS. CDR3 nucleotide sequence: TGTGCCAGCAGGACAGGGGGCGCGTACAATGAGCAGTTCTTC. This codes for CASRTGGAYNEQFF.

The V call is TRBV7-3, the J call TRBJ2-1, with D perhaps TRBD1 or TRBD2 (6 bases each). The CDR3 runs 16 residues. From germline, CDR1 is SGHTA and CDR2 FQGTGA. Trimming pared 4 bases from V and 0 bases from J, leaving 13 bases between. CDR3 loop: CASSSVGGASYNEQFF. The CDR3 nucleotides read TGTGCCAGCAGCTCCGTCGGGGGCGCCTCCTACAATGAGCAGTTCTTC.

The rearrangement joins TRBV7-2 to TRBJ1-2; a weak D match, TRBD1 (5 bases). The CDR3 has 12 amino acids. The germline V gene has CDR1 SGHTA and CDR2 FQGNSA. V was cut by 5 bases and J by 7 bases, with 11 bases left in between. The CDR3 region is CASSPRGPGYTF. The CDR3 coding sequence is TGTGCCAGCAGCCCTCGGGGCCCTGGCTACACCTTC.

The rearrangement joins TRBV27 to TRBJ2-1; 8 bases fit TRBD2. Germline CDR1 is MNHEY and CDR2 is SMNVEV (reference sequence). J lost 3 bases, V lost 2 bases, and 3 bases had no gene match. The CDR3 extends over 15 amino acids. CDR3 DNA: TGTGCCAGCAGTTTAGAGAGCGGGAGCTACAATGAGCAGTTCTTC. Amino acids: CASSLESGSYNEQFF.

This rearrangement joins TRBV9 to TRBJ2-1, with 8 bases identical to TRBD2. Germline values: CDR1 SGDLS, CDR2 YYNGEE. Trimming at V came to 3 bases and at J to 7 bases, leaving 6 bases not matched to a gene. This CDR3 contains 14 residues. CDR3 loop: CASSARGVSNEQFF. The DNA of the CDR3 is TGTGCCAGCAGCGCGCGGGGGGTCTCAAATGAGCAGTTCTTC.

The rearrangement uses TRBV28 and TRBJ1-2; possibly TRBD1 for D (6 bases). Germline V lookup: CDR1 MDHEN, CDR2 SYDVKM. There are 16 residues in the CDR3. V was cut by 8 bases and J by 0 bases, with 19 bases left in between. In DNA, the CDR3 is TGTGCCAGCCATTGGGCAGGGGCCCCCTCTAACTATGGCTACACCTTC. Amino acid sequence: CASHWAGAPSNYGYTF.

This chain connects TRBV7-2 to TRBJ2-7; 11 nucleotides align to TRBD1. Germline CDR1 is SGHTA and CDR2 is FQGNSA. This CDR3 is 16 amino acids long. J lost 4 bases, V lost 6 bases, and 11 bases had no gene match. As DNA, the CDR3 is TGTGCCAGCAGTCGGAACACCGGGACAGGGGGTTACGAGCAGTACTTC. It specifies CASSRNTGTGGYEQYF.